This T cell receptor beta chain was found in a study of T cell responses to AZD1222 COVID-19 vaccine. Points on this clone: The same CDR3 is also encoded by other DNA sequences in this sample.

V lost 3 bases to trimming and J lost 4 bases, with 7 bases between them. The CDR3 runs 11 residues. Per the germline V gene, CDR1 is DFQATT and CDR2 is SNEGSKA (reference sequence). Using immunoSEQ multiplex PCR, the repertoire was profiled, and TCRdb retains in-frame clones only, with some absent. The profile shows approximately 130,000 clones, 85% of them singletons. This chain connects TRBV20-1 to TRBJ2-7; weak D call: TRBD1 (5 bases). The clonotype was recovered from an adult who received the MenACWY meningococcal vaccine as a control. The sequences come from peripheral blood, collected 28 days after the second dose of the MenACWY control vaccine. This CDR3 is CSASQGYEQYV. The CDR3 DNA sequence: TGCAGTGCTAGTCAGGGATACGAGCAGTACGTC.